These 19 T cell receptor beta chains came from one sample sequenced in a study of cytomegalovirus exposure and HLA in healthy donors. 60 Vbeta and 13 Jbeta primers were used in PCR. The data were produced by immunoSEQ multiplex PCR, yet TCRdb's version contains in-frame clones alone and is incomplete. In the table there are 100,000 to 150,000 clones, around 80% of which are singletons. Source material: PBMCs. All receptors derive from a woman in her sixties or seventies in good health and CMV-seropositive.

The chain is built from TRBV7-3 and TRBJ1-2; perhaps TRBD1 as D (6 bases). The CDR3 length is 13 residues. V lost 5 bases and J 4 bases, leaving 11 bases between the germline ends. Germline CDR1 is SGHTA and CDR2 is FQGTGA. For the CDR3, the DNA is TGTGCCAGCAGCGTGGACAGCATCTATGGCTACACCTTC. Its protein product is CASSVDSIYGYTF.

The rearrangement joins TRBV7-2 to TRBJ2-2; D possibly corresponds to TRBD1 (5 bases). The germline gives CDR1 SGHTA, CDR2 FQGNSA. CDR3 length: 18 residues. The V end was cut by 1 base, the J end by 4 bases, with 19 bases between. Here the CDR3 reads CASSLGPLSGWSTGELFF. CDR3 coding DNA: TGTGCCAGCAGCTTAGGTCCCTTGTCAGGGTGGAGCACCGGGGAGCTGTTTTTT. Looking up the rest from reference TRBV7-2 and TRBJ2-2 gives the full variable domain: GAGVSQSPSNKVTEKGKDVELRCDPISGHTALYWYRQSLGQGLEFLIYFQGNSAPDKSGLPSDRFSAERTGGSVSTLTIQRTQQEDSAVYLCASSLGPLSGWSTGELFFGEGSRLTVL.

This chain links TRBV29-1 with TRBJ2-1; the match to TRBD2 covers 9 bases. The CDR3 runs 15 residues. Germline V lookup: CDR1 SQVTM, CDR2 ANQGSEA. V shed 6 bases and J 10 bases; nucleotides not matched to a gene: 16. The CDR3 loop reads CSVRVTSGPAREQFF. For the CDR3, the DNA is TGCAGCGTGCGGGTTACTAGCGGGCCTGCCAGGGAGCAGTTCTTC.

The rearrangement uses TRBV28 and TRBJ1-1, with 7 positions matching TRBD1. J was trimmed by 1 base and V by 6 bases; bases with no gene match: 8. The CDR3 extends over 15 amino acids. The germline CDR1 and CDR2 sequences are MDHEN and SYDVKM. The CDR3 region is CASSLPRTGNTEAFF. The DNA of the CDR3 is TGTGCCAGCAGCTTGCCTCGGACAGGGAACACTGAAGCTTTCTTT.

The chain joins TRBV5-1 to TRBJ2-5; 8 nucleotides agree with TRBD1. The CDR3 runs to 15 residues. Germline CDR1 is SGHRS and CDR2 is YFSETQ. The trim removed 4 bases at V and 6 bases at J, leaving 11 bases unmatched. CDR3 region: CASSLRGLPRQTQYF. CDR3 coding DNA: TGCGCCAGCAGCCTCAGGGGGCTCCCGAGACAGACCCAGTACTTC. Full variable domain (remainder filled in from reference TRBV5-1 and TRBJ2-5): KAGVTQTPRYLIKTRGQQVTLSCSPISGHRSVSWYQQTPGQGLQFLFEYFSETQRNKGNFPGRFSGRQFSNSRSEMNVSTLELGDSALYLCASSLRGLPRQTQYFGPGTRLLVL.

The chain links TRBV28 to TRBJ2-5, with 7 bases that match TRBD1. Germline CDR1 is MDHEN and CDR2 is SYDVKM. The CDR3 covers 15 residues. Trimming removed 6 bases from V and 2 bases from J; junction bases left unmatched: 9. The CDR3 DNA is TGTGCCAGCAGGACCCAAGACAGGGATCAAGAGACCCAGTACTTC. Protein product: CASRTQDRDQETQYF.

This clone was recorded once. The chain carries TRBV7-9 and TRBJ1-4; 7 bases map to TRBD1. The V segment lost 5 bases and the J segment 8 bases; nucleotides outside the gene matches: 8. The CDR3 sequence is 14 residues long. The germline CDR1 and CDR2 sequences are SEHNR and FQNEAQ (reference sequence). CDR3 in DNA: TGTGCCAGCAGCCCGGACAGGTGGAGCGAAAAACTGTTTTTT. The encoded protein is CASSPDRWSEKLFF. The full variable domain, with the rest looked up from reference TRBV7-9 and TRBJ1-4, is DTGVSQNPRHKITKRGQNVTFRCDPISEHNRLYWYRQTLGQGPEFLTYFQNEAQLEKSRLLSDRFSAERPKGSFSTLEIQRTEQGDSAMYLCASSPDRWSEKLFFGSGTQLSVL.

This clone was seen only a few times. The chain has TRBV19 and TRBJ1-2, with D possibly TRBD1 on 6 matching bases. Germline values: CDR1 LNHDA, CDR2 SQIVND (reference sequence). The V end lost 2 bases, the J end lost 9 bases, and 16 bases lay between the germline ends. The CDR3 has 14 amino acids. CDR3 nucleotides: TGTGCCAGTAGTATAATCCGGACAGAGACCCGCTACACCTTC. It translates to CASSIIRTETRYTF.

This CDR3 reads CAWTGTGGYGYTF. In DNA, the CDR3 is TGTGCCTGGACGGGGACAGGGGGCTATGGCTACACCTTC. The rearrangement links TRBV30 to TRBJ1-2; 11 positions match TRBD1. CDR1 GTSNPN and CDR2 SVGIG come from the germline V gene (reference sequence). V dropped 4 bases and J dropped 4; count of bases not matched to a gene: 2. This CDR3 spans 13 amino acids.

The chain has TRBV5-1 and TRBJ1-1, with 9 bases aligning to TRBD1. V gave up 3 bases and J gave up 1 base; unmatched junction bases: 1. Germline V lookup: CDR1 SGHRS, CDR2 YFSETQ. The CDR3 totals 14 residues. The CDR3 is CASSSGQGNTEAFF. In DNA form, the CDR3 reads TGCGCCAGCAGCTCGGGACAGGGGAACACTGAAGCTTTCTTT.

The CDR3 sequence is CAWTMHLAGVNEQFF. Here the CDR3 DNA reads TGTGCCTGGACCATGCACCTAGCGGGGGTGAATGAGCAGTTCTTC. The V and J genes are TRBV30 and TRBJ2-1; the match to TRBD2 covers 10 bases. V was pared by 4 bases and J by 7 bases, with 10 bases of the junction left unmatched. The CDR3 is made up of 15 amino acids. The germline V gene has CDR1 GTSNPN and CDR2 SVGIG (reference sequence).

CDR3 sequence reads: CASSSPSGFGNTIYF. CDR3 DNA sequence: TGTGCCAGCAGCTCCCCTTCGGGTTTTGGAAACACCATATATTTT. The gene calls are TRBV7-8 and TRBJ1-3; D ambiguous. Germline values: CDR1 SGHVS, CDR2 FQNEAQ. This CDR3 region has 15 residues. The V end lost 4 bases, the J end lost 3 bases, and 13 bases lay between the germline ends.

This clone has more than one count but fewer than ten. The rearrangement links TRBV19 to TRBJ2-3, with a tentative D call TRBD1 (6 bases). Germline CDR1 reads LNHDA; CDR2 reads SQIVND (reference sequence). With 6 bases removed from V and 5 bases from J, the gap between germline ends came to 12 bases. There are 13 residues in the CDR3. In DNA form, the CDR3 reads TGTGCCAGTAGACCACTAGGGGGAGATACGCAGTATTTT. Translating gives CASRPLGGDTQYF.

This clone was picked up a small number of times. The chain carries TRBV2 and TRBJ1-2; the D gene is possibly TRBD1 (6 bases). Germline lookup yields CDR1 SNHLY and CDR2 FYNNEI. Deletions cut 2 bases from V and 4 bases from J, with 8 bases between. The CDR3 runs 13 residues. The CDR3 here is CASSERGIYGYTF. The CDR3 DNA follows: TGTGCCAGCAGTGAAAGGGGGATCTATGGCTACACCTTC. Based on the CDR3 plus reference TRBV2 and TRBJ1-2, the full variable domain is EPEVTQTPSHQVTQMGQEVILRCVPISNHLYFYWYRQILGQKVEFLVSFYNNEISEKSEIFDDQFSVERPDGSNFTLKIRSTKLEDSAMYFCASSERGIYGYTFGSGTRLTVV.

The V and J genes are TRBV4-1 and TRBJ1-3; D call uncertain. The V and J ends lost 0 bases and 1 base respectively, with 7 bases between them. Germline V gene sequence: CDR1 MGHRA, CDR2 YSYEKL. This CDR3 has 15 residues. The CDR3 here is CASSQEPQSGNTIYF. The DNA for the CDR3 is TGCGCCAGCAGCCAAGAACCGCAGTCTGGAAACACCATATATTTT.

The rearrangement links TRBV15 to TRBJ1-2, with D possibly being TRBD1 (5 bases). Trimming took off 3 bases at V and 0 bases at J, with 14 bases between the two ends. Germline V CDR1 and CDR2: LNHNV, YYDKDF (reference sequence). The CDR3 covers 16 residues. In nucleotides, the CDR3 is TGTGCCACCAGCAGGGGGGGGACGGTCGCTAACTATGGCTACACCTTC. Its protein is CATSRGGTVANYGYTF.

CDR3 residues: CASSQDPGGKPQHF. The CDR3 DNA is TGCGCCAGCAGCCAAGACCCGGGTGGCAAGCCCCAGCATTTT. The J gene is TRBJ1-5, the V gene TRBV4-1, with D unclear. The V gene's germline CDR1 is MGHRA and CDR2 YSYEKL. The CDR3 length is 14 residues. V was trimmed by 0 bases and J by 8 bases, leaving 11 bases between them.

The chain links TRBV10-1 to TRBJ1-5; 9 bases are a match to TRBD1. J was trimmed by 7 bases and V by 5 bases; bases with no gene match: 9. The length of the CDR3 is 15 residues. Per the germline V gene, CDR1 is WNHNN and CDR2 is SYGVQD (reference sequence). CDR3 DNA sequence: TGCGCCAGCAGTCCCACAGGGGGCCGGGGGCAGCCCCAGCATTTT. As protein: CASSPTGGRGQPQHF.

This clone was detected once. This chain links TRBV29-1 with TRBJ1-1, with no clear D. CDR3 size: 11 residues. Germline values: CDR1 SQVTM, CDR2 ANQGSEA. V was trimmed by 4 bases and J by 3 bases, leaving 6 bases between them. CDR3 coding DNA: TGCAGCGTTGGGCTGCACACTGAAGCTTTCTTT. Protein sequence: CSVGLHTEAFF.